The clone carrying this TCR beta chain was counted many times. The target antigen is unknown. The sample is drawn from a study of T-cell reconstitution after alpha-beta-depleted transplantation in children. CDR1 is SGDLS, CDR2 YYNGEE, per germline. This CDR3 comprises 15 residues. V was shortened by 1 base and J by 3 bases, with 12 bases between the two germline ends. Library preparation (for TCRbeta) was performed with unique molecular identifiers. TCRdb itself ran the PCR reads through MiXCR, one entry per CDR3 protein. The data show hundreds of thousands of distinct CDR3 sequences, with around a tenth seen just once and about 25% held by the top ten. Study observations and caveats: There were reportedly several hundred expanded graft clones from which alpha-beta T cells came about two months after transplant.

The V call is TRBV9, the J call TRBJ2-3; D might be TRBD1 (6 bases). The clonotype was recovered from a male patient aged 2-15 years who had a stem cell transplant for chronic granulomatous disease, so the T cells may come from the graft donor. The starting material was peripheral blood, obtained 180 days after TCRalphabeta/CD19-depleted stem cell transplant. Here the CDR3 DNA reads TGTGCCAGCAGCGTATCAGGGGTTAGGACAGATACGCAGTATTTT. This translates into CASSVSGVRTDTQYF. Full variable domain (remainder filled in from reference TRBV9 and TRBJ2-3): DSGVTQTPKHLITATGQRVTLRCSPRSGDLSVYWYQQSLDQGLQFLIQYYNGEERAKGNILERFSAQQFPDLHSELNLSSLELGDSALYFCASSVSGVRTDTQYFGPGTRLTVL.